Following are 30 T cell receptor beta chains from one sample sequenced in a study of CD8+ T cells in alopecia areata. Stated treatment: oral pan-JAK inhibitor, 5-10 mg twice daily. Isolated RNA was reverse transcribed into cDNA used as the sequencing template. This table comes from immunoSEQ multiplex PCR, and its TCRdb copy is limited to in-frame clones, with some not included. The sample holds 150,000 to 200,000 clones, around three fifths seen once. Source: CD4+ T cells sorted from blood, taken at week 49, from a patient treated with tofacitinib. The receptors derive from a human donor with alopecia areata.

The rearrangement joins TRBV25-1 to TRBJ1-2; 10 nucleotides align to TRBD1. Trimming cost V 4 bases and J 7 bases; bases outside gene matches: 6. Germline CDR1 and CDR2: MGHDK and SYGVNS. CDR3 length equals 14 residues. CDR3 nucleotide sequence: TGTGCCAGCAGTGCGGGACAGGGGATTCGTGGCTACACCTTC. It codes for CASSAGQGIRGYTF.

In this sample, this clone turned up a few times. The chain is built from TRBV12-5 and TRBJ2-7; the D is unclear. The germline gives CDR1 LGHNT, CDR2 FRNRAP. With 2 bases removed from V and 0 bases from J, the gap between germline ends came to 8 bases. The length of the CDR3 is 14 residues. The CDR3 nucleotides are TGTGCTAGTGGTTTGTCCTCGATCTCCTACGAGCAGTACTTC. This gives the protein CASGLSSISYEQYF.

The CDR3: CASSLGGGSQETQYF. CDR3 coding DNA: TGTGCCAGCAGCTTAGGTGGGGGGAGCCAAGAGACCCAGTACTTC. The chain has TRBV7-8 and TRBJ2-5; a possible D gene is TRBD2 (6 bases). The germline CDR1 and CDR2 sequences are SGHVS and FQNEAQ. Deletions cut 1 base from V and 1 base from J, with 10 bases between. This CDR3 has 15 residues.

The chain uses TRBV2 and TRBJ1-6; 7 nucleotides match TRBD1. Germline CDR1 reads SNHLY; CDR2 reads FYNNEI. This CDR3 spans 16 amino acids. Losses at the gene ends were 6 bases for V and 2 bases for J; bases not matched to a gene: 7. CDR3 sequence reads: CASRRLTGTYNSPLHF. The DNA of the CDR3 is TGTGCCAGCAGACGCTTGACAGGGACCTATAATTCACCCCTCCACTTT.

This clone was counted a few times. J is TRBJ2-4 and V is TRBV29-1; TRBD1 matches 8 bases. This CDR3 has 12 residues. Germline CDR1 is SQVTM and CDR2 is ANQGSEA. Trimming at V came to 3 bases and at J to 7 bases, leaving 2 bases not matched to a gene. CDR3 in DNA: TGCAGCGTTGAGACAGGGGTCAACATTCAGTACTTC. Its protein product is CSVETGVNIQYF.

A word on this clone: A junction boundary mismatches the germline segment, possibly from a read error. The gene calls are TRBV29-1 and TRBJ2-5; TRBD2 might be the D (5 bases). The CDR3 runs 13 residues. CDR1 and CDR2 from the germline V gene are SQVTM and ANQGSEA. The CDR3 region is CSARGGSLGPPNF. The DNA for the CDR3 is TGCAGCGCCCGAGGAGGATCCCTGGGTCCCCCCAACTTC.

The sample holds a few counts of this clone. The CDR3 nucleotides are TGTGCCAGCAGCTCGTCCACCGCACCAGCACCTAATACGCAGTATTTT. It yields the protein CASSSSTAPAPNTQYF. V gene TRBV7-9 combines with J gene TRBJ2-3; D uncertain. Trimming shortened V by 4 bases and J by 7 bases, and 21 bases separated the two germline ends. The CDR3 contains 16 residues. The V gene's germline CDR1 is SEHNR and CDR2 FQNEAQ (reference sequence).

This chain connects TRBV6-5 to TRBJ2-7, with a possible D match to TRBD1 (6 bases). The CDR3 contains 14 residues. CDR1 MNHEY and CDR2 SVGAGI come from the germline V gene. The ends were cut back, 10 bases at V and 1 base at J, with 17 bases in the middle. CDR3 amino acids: CATSPWTESYEQYF. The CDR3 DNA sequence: TGTGCCACCTCACCCTGGACAGAATCCTACGAGCAGTACTTC.

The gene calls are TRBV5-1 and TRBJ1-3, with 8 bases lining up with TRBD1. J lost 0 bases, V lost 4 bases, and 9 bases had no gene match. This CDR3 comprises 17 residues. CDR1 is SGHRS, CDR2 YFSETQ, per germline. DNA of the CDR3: TGCGCCAGCAGCGGAAAGGCAGGGGGCATCTCTGGAAACACCATATATTTT. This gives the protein CASSGKAGGISGNTIYF.

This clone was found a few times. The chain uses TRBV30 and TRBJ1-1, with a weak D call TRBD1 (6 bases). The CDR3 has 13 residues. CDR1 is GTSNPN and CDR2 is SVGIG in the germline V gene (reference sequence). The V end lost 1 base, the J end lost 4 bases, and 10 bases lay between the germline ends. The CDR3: CAWSATGFTEAFF. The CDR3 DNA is TGTGCCTGGAGTGCGACAGGCTTCACTGAAGCTTTCTTT.

CDR3 nucleotides: TGTGCCAGCAGTTACTCTCCTACAAGAGCTGAAGCTTTCTTT. Translated: CASSYSPTRAEAFF. The chain has TRBV6-5 and TRBJ1-1; D gene ambiguous. Trimming removed 0 bases at V and 6 bases at J, with 11 bases between. This CDR3 has 14 residues. Germline V gene lookup returns CDR1 MNHEY and CDR2 SVGAGI.

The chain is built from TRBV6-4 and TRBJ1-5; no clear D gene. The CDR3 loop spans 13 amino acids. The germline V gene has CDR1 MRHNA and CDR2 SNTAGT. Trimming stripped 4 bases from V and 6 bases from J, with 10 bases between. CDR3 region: CASSAEVGQPQHF. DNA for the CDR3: TGTGCCAGCAGTGCGGAGGTGGGTCAGCCCCAGCATTTT.

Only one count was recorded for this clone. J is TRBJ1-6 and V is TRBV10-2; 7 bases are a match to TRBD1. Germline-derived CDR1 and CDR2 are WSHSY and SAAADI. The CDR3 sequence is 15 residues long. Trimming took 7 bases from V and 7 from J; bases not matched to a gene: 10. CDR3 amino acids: CASTPLTGTNSPLHF. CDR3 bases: TGCGCCAGCACCCCTCTGACAGGGACAAATTCACCCCTCCACTTT.

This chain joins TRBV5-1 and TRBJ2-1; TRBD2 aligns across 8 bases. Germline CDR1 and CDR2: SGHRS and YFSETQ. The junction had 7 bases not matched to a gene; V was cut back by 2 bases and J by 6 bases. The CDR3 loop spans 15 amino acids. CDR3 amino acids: CASSFSSGGSNEQFF. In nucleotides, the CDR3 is TGCGCCAGCAGCTTTTCCTCGGGGGGGTCCAATGAGCAGTTCTTC.

The CDR3 DNA is TGCGCCAGCAGCGGCCCGACAGGGTCCAATAATTCACCCCTCCACTTT. Amino acids: CASSGPTGSNNSPLHF. J is TRBJ1-6 and V is TRBV4-3; 7 bases align to TRBD1. V shed 5 bases, J shed 5 bases, and the junction held 9 bases outside the gene matches. CDR1 and CDR2 (germline): LGHNA, YSLEER. The length of the CDR3 is 16 residues.

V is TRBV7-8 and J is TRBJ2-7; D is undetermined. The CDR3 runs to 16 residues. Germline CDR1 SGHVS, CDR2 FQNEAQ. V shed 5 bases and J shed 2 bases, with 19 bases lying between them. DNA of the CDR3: TGTGCCAGCAGCCCTAACGACCCTTTACGGACCTACGAGCAGTACTTC. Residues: CASSPNDPLRTYEQYF.

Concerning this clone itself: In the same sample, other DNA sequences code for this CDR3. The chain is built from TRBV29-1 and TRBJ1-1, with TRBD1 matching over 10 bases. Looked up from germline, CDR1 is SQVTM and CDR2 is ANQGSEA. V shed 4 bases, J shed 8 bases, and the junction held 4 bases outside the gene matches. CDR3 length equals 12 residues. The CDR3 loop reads CSVGQGATEAFF. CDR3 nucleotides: TGCAGCGTTGGACAGGGGGCTACCGAAGCTTTCTTT. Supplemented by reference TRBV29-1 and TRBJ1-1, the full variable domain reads SAVISQKPSRDICQRGTSLTIQCQVDSQVTMMFWYRQQPGQSLTLIATANQGSEATYESGFVIDKFPISRPNLTFSTLTVSNMSPEDSSIYLCSVGQGATEAFFGQGTRLTVV.

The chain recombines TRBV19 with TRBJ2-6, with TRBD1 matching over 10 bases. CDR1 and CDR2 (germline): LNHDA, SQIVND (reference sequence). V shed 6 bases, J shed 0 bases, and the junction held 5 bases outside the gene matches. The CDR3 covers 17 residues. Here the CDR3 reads CASRRQGAPSGANVLTF. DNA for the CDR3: TGTGCCAGTAGGCGACAGGGGGCGCCCTCTGGGGCCAACGTCCTGACTTTC.

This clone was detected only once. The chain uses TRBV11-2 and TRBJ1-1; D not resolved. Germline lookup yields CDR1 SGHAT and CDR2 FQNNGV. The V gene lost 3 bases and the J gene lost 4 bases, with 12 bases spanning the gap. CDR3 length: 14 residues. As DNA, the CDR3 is TGTGCCAGCAGCTTCCCAGGTATGGGCACTGAAGCTTTCTTT. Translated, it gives CASSFPGMGTEAFF. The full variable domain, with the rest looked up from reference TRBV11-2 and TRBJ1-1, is EAGVAQSPRYKIIEKRQSVAFWCNPISGHATLYWYQQILGQGPKLLIQFQNNGVVDDSQLPKDRFSAERLKGVDSTLKIQPAKLEDSAVYLCASSFPGMGTEAFFGQGTRLTVV.

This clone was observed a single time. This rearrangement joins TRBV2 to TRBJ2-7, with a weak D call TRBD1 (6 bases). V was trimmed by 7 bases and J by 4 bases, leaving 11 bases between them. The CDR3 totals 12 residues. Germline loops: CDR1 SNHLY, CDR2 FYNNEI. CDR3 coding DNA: TGTGCCAGCATACTACAGGGATACGAGCAGTACTTC. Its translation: CASILQGYEQYF.

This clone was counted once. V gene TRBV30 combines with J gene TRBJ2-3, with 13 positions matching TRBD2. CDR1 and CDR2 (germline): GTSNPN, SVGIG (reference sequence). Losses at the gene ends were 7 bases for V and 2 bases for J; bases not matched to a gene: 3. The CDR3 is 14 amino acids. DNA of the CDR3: TGTGCCTCGACTAGCGGGGGGCCCACAGATACGCAGTATTTT. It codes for CASTSGGPTDTQYF.

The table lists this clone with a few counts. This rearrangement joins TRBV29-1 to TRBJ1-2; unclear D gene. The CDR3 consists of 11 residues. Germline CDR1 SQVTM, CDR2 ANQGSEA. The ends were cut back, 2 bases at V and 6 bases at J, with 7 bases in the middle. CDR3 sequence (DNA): TGCAGCGTTGAACCCCCCAATGGCTACACCTTC. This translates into CSVEPPNGYTF.

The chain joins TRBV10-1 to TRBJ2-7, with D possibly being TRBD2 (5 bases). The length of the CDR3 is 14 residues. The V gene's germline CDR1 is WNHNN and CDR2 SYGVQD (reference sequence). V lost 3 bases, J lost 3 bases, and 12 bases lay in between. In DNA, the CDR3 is TGCGCCAGCAGTGAAGGACTCAGGAGCTACGAGCAGTACTTC. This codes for CASSEGLRSYEQYF.

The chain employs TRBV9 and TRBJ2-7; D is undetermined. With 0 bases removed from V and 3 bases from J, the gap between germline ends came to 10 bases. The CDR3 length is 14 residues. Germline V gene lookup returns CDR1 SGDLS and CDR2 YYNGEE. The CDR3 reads CASSVGQLGYEQYF. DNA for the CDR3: TGTGCCAGCAGCGTAGGGCAGCTTGGCTACGAGCAGTACTTC.

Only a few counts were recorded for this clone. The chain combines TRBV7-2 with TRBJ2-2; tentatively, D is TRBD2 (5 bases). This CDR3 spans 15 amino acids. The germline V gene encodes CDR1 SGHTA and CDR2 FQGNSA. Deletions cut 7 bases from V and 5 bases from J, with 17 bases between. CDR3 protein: CASNGQSGLTGELFF. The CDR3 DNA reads TGTGCCAGCAATGGGCAGTCCGGACTTACCGGGGAGCTGTTTTTT. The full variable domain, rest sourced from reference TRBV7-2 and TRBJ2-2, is GAGVSQSPSNKVTEKGKDVELRCDPISGHTALYWYRQSLGQGLEFLIYFQGNSAPDKSGLPSDRFSAERTGGSVSTLTIQRTQQEDSAVYLCASNGQSGLTGELFFGEGSRLTVL.

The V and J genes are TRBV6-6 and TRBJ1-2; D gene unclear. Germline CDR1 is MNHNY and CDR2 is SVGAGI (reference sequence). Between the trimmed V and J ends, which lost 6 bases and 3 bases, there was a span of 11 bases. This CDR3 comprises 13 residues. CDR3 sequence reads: CASSTDTYYGYTF. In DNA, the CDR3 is TGTGCCAGCAGCACCGACACCTACTATGGCTACACCTTC.

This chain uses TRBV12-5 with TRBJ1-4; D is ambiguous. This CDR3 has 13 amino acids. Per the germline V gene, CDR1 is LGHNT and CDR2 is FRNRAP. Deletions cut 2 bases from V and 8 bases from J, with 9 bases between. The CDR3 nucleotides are TGTGCTAGTGGTTTGTGGCCAGACGAAAAACTGTTTTTT. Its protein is CASGLWPDEKLFF.

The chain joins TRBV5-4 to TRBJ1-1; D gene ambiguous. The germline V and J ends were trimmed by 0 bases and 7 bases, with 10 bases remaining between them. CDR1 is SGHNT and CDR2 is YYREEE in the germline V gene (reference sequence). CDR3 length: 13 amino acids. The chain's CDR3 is CASSLGGSYEAFF. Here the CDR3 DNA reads TGTGCCAGCAGCTTGGGGGGTAGTTATGAAGCTTTCTTT.

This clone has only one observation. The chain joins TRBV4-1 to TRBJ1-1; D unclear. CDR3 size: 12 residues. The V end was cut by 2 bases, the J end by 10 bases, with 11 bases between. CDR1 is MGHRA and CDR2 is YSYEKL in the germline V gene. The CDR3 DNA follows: TGCGCCAGCAGCCAACCGGGAGTTGGAGCTTTCTTT. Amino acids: CASSQPGVGAFF.

The CDR3 bases are TGTGCCAGCAGCTTAGGGGGGCCTAGGAACATTCAGTACTTC. It encodes CASSLGGPRNIQYF. The J gene is TRBJ2-4, the V gene TRBV13; D possibly corresponds to TRBD1 (5 bases). V was cut by 0 bases and J by 7 bases, with 10 bases left in between. CDR3 length: 14 residues. Germline lookup yields CDR1 PRHDT and CDR2 FYEKMQ (reference sequence).